This T cell receptor (beta chain) derives from a study of identical twins. Study observations and caveats: Out-of-frame TCR alpha sharing in monozygotic twins exceeded recombination model predictions. Weaker excess twin sharing was observed in beta out-of-frame sequences.

TCRdb re-called the 5' RACE reads through MiXCR, storing one row per CDR3 protein. The table includes approximately 530,000 distinct CDR3 sequences, about 20% detected once. Healthy Caucasians provided all donations. The table lists this clonotype with many counts. No antigen is known for it. The germline gives CDR1 DFQATT, CDR2 SNEGSKA (reference sequence). The V segment lost 6 bases and the J segment 6 bases; nucleotides outside the gene matches: 18. The CDR3 length is 16 residues. These same data were also listed under a study on yellow fever vaccine responses in identical twins. That paper notes: In identical twins, vaccine T cell responses appeared partly shared and partly individual.

Sequences were obtained from CD4+ T cells sorted from blood. This chain links TRBV20-1 with TRBJ2-7; TRBD1 agrees at 9 bases. The source of this sequence is a woman between 18 and 30 years old in good health. The CDR3 loop is CSAAPSGQGRKGEQYV. CDR3 DNA sequence: TGCAGTGCAGCACCCAGCGGACAGGGGAGGAAGGGCGAGCAGTACGTC.